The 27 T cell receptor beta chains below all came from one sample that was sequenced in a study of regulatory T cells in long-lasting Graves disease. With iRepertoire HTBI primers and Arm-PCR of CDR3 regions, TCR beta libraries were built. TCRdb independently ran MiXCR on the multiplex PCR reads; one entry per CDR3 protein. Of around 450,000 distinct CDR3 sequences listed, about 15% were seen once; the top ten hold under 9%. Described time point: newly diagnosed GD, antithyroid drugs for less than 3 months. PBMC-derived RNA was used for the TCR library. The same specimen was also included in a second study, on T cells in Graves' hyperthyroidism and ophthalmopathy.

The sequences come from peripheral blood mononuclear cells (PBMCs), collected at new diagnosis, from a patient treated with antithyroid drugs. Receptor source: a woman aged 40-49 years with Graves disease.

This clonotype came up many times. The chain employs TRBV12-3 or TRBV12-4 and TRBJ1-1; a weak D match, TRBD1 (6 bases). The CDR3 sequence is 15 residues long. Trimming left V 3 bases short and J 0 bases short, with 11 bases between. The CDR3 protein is CASSFGGRMNTEAFF. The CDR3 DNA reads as TGTGCCAGCAGTTTTGGGGGGCGGATGAACACTGAAGCTTTCTTT.

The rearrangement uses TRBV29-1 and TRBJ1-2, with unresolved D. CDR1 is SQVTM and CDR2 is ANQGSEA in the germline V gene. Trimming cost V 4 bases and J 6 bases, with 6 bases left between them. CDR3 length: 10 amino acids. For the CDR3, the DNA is TGCAGCGTTGCCTCCAATGGCTACACCTTC. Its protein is CSVASNGYTF.

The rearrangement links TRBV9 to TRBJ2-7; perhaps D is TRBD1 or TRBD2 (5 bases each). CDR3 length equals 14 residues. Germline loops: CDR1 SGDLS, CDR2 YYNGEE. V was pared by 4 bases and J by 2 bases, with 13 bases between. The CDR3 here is CASSPRVGAYEQYF. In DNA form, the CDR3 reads TGTGCCAGCAGCCCTCGGGTGGGGGCCTACGAGCAGTACTTC. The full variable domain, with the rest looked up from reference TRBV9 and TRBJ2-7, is DSGVTQTPKHLITATGQRVTLRCSPRSGDLSVYWYQQSLDQGLQFLIQYYNGEERAKGNILERFSAQQFPDLHSELNLSSLELGDSALYFCASSPRVGAYEQYFGPGTRLTVT.

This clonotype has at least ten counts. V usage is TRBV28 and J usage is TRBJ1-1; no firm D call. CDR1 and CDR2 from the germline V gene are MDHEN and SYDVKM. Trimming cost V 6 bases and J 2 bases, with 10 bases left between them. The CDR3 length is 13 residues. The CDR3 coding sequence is TGTGCCAGCAGCTCAGACGCCAACACTGAAGCTTTCTTT. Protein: CASSSDANTEAFF.

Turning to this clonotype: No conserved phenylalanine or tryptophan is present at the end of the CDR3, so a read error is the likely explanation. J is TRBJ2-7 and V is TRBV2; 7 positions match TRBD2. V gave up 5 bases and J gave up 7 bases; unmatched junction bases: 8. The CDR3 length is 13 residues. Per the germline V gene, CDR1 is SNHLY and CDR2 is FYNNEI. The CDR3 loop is CASSWTGRDEQYL. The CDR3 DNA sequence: TGTGCCAGCAGTTGGACTGGGAGGGATGAGCAGTACCTC.

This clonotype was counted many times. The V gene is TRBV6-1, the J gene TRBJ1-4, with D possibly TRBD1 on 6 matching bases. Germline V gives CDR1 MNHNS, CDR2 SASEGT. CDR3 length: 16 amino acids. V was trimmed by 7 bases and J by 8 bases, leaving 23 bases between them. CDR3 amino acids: CASTPGDRGRTEKLFF. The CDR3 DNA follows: TGTGCCAGCACCCCAGGTGACCGGGGGCGAACGGAAAAACTGTTTTTT.

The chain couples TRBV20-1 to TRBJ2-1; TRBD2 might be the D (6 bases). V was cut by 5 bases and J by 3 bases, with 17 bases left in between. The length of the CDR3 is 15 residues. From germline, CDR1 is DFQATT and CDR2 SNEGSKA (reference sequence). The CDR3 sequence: CSAHVPGSGYNEQFF. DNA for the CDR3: TGCAGTGCTCATGTACCCGGGAGCGGCTACAATGAGCAGTTCTTC.

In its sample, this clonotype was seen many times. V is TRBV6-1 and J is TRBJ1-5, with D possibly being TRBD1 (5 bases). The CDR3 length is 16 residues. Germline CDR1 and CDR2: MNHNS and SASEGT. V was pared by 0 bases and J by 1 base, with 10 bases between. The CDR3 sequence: CASSEAIGASNQPQHF. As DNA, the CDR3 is TGTGCCAGCAGTGAAGCCATAGGGGCGAGCAATCAGCCCCAGCATTTT.

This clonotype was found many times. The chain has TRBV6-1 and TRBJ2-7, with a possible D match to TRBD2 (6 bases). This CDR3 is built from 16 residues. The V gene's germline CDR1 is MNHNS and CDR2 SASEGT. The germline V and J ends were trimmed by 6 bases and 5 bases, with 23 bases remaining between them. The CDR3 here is CASSYTPRDFRDEQYF. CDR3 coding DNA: TGTGCCAGCAGCTATACCCCTCGGGACTTTCGTGACGAGCAGTACTTC.

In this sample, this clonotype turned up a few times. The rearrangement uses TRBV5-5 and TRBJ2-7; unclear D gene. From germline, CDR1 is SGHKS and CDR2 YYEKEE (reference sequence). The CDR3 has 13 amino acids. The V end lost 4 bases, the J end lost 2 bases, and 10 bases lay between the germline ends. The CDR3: CASSQERAYEQYF. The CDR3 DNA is TGTGCCAGCAGCCAAGAGCGCGCCTACGAGCAGTACTTC.

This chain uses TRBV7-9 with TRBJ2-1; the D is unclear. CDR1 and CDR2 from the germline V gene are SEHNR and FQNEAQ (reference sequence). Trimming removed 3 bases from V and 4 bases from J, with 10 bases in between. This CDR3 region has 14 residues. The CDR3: CASSFSSIYNEQFF. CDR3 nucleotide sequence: TGTGCCAGCAGCTTCTCCTCGATTTACAATGAGCAGTTCTTC.

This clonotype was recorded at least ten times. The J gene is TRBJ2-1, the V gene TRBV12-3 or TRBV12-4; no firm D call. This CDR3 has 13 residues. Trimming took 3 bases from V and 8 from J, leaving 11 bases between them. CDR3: CASSFGSTDEQFF. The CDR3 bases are TGTGCCAGCAGTTTCGGGTCAACCGATGAGCAGTTCTTC.

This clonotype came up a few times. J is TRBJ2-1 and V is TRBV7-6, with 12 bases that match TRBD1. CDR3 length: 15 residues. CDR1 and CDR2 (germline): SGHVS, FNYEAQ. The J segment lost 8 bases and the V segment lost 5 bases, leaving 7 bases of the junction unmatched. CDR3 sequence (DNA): TGTGCCAGCAGCCTCACGGGACAGGGGGCCTATGAGCAGTTCTTC. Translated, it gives CASSLTGQGAYEQFF.

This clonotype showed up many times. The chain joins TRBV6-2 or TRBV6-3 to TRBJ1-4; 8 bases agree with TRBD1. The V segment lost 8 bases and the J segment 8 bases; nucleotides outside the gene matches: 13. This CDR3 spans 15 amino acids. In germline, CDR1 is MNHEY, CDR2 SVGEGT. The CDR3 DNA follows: TGTGCCAGCGGACAGACAGGGGCCCATGGAGAAAAACTGTTTTTT. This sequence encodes CASGQTGAHGEKLFF.

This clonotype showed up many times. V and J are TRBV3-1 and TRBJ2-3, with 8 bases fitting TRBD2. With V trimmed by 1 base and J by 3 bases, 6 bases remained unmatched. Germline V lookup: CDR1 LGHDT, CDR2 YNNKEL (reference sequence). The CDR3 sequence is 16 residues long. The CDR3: CASSQVLAGPTDTQYF. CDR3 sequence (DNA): TGTGCCAGCAGCCAAGTGCTAGCGGGTCCGACAGATACGCAGTATTTT.

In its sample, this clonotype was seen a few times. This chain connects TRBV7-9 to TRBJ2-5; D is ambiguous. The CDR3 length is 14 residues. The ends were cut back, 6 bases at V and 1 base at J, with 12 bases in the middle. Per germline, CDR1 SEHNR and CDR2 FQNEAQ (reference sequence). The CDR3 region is CASSFRPVQETQYF. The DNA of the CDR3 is TGTGCCAGCAGTTTCAGGCCAGTCCAAGAGACCCAGTACTTC.

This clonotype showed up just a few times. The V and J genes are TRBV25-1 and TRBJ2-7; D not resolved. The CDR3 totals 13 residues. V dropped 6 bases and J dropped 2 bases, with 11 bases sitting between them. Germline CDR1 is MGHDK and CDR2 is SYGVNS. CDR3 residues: CASSKPDPYEQYF. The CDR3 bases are TGTGCCAGCAGCAAGCCGGACCCCTACGAGCAGTACTTC.

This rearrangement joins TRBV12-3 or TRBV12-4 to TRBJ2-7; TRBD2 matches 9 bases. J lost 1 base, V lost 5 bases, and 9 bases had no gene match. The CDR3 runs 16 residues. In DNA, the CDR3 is TGTGCCAGCAGTCCCACTCTAGCGGGACGTTCCTACGAGCAGTACTTC. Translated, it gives CASSPTLAGRSYEQYF.

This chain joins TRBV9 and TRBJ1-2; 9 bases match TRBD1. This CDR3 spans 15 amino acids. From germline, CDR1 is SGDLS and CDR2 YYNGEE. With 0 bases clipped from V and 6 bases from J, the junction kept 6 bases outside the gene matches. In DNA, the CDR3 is TGTGCCAGCAGCGTAGCTCACGGGACAGGGAATGGCTACACCTTC. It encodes CASSVAHGTGNGYTF.

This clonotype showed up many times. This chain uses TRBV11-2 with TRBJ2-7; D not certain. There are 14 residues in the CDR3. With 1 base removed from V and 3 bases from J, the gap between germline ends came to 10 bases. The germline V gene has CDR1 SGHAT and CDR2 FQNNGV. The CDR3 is CASSLAYGSYEQYF. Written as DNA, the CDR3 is TGTGCCAGCAGCTTAGCTTATGGTAGCTACGAGCAGTACTTC.

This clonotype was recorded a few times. The CDR3 reads CSASGTGRTNQPQHF. Here the CDR3 DNA reads TGCAGTGCTTCCGGGACAGGGAGGACCAATCAGCCCCAGCATTTT. The J gene is TRBJ1-5, the V gene TRBV20-1; 9 bases align to TRBD1. This CDR3 region has 15 residues. With 5 bases clipped from V and 3 bases from J, the junction kept 8 bases outside the gene matches. In germline, CDR1 is DFQATT, CDR2 SNEGSKA (reference sequence).

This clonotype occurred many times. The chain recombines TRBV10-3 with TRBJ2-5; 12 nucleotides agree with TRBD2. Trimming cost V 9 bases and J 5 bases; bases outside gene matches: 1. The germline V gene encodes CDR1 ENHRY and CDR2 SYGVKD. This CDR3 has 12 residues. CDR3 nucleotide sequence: TGTGCCATTGGGACTAGCGGGGAGACCCAGTACTTC. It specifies CAIGTSGETQYF.

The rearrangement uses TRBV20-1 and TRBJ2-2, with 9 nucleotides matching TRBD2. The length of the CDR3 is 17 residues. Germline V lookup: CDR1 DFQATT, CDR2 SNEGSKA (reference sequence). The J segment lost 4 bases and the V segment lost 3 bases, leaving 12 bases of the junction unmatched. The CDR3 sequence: CSAREGSAGGGTGELFF. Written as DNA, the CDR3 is TGCAGTGCTAGGGAGGGCAGCGCGGGGGGGGGCACCGGGGAGCTGTTTTTT.

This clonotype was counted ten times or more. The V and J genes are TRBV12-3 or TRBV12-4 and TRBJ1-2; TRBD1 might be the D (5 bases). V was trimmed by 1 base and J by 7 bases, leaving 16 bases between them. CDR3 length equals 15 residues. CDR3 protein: CASSLVGGDLFGYTF. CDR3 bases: TGTGCCAGCAGTTTAGTAGGAGGGGATCTTTTTGGCTACACCTTC.

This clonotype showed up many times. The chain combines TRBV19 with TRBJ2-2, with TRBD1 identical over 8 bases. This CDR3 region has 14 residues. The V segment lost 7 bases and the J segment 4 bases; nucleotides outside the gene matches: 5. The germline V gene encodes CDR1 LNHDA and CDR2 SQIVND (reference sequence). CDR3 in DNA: TGTGCCAGTACTTACACAGGGGGCACCGGGGAGCTGTTTTTT. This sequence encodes CASTYTGGTGELFF. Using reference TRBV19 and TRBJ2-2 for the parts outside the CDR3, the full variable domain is DGGITQSPKYLFRKEGQNVTLSCEQNLNHDAMYWYRQDPGQGLRLIYYSQIVNDFQKGDIAEGYSVSREKKESFPLTVTSAQKNPTAFYLCASTYTGGTGELFFGEGSRLTVL.

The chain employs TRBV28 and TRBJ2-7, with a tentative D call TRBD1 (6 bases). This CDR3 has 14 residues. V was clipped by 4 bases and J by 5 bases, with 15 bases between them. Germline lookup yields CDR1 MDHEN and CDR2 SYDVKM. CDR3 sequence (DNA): TGTGCCAGCAGTTCCCCGTTGGGGGCGGACGAGCAGTACTTC. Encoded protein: CASSSPLGADEQYF.

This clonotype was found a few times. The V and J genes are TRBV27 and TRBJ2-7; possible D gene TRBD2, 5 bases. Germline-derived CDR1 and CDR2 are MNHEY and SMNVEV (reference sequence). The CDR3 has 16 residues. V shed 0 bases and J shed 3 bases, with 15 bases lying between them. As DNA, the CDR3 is TGTGCCAGCAGTTTATCTCGGGGAGTGGGGTTCTACGAGCAGTACTTC. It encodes CASSLSRGVGFYEQYF.